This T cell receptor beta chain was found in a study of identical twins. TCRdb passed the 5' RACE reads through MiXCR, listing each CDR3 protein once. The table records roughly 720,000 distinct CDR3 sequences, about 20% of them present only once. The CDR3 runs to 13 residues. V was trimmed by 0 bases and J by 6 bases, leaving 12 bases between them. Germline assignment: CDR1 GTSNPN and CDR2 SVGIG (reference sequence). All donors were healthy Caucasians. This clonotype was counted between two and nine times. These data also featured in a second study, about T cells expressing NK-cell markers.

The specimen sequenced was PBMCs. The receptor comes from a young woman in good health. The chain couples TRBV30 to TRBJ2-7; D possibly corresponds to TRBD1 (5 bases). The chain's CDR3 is CAWSVQETGEQYF. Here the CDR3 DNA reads TGTGCCTGGAGTGTACAGGAGACGGGCGAGCAGTACTTC.